A selection of T cell receptor beta chains follows, all from one sample in a study of T-cell reconstitution after alpha-beta-depleted transplantation in children. TCRdb re-called the PCR reads with MiXCR, one entry per CDR3 protein. The sample yields fewer than 700,000 distinct CDR3 sequences, 10% to 15% seen once. The sample in question was PBMCs, mostly from graft donor cells, obtained 360 days after TCRalphabeta/CD19-depleted stem cell transplant. The source is a male patient aged 5 to 17 who had a stem cell transplant for acute myeloid leukemia, so the T cells may come from the graft donor. CDR3s include the opening cysteine and the closing phenylalanine or tryptophan. A D gene is named only where the DNA matches it firmly. A clone size is listed for some rows: how often the clone was seen (once, few, many), or a class if it is expanded.

cdr3_nt,cdr3_aa,d_call,clone_size,v_call,j_call
TGTGCCAGCAGCTCCGGGACTAGCGGGAGAATAATCGGGGAGCTGTTTTTT,CASSSGTSGRIIGELFF,TRBD2,once,TRBV7-3,TRBJ2-2
TGTGCCATCAGTGTTGAGGGAGAGCACGAGCAGTACTTC,CAISVEGEHEQYF,-,few,TRBV10-3,TRBJ2-7
TGTGCCATCAGCCCGAGATGGACTAGCGGGACCTACGAGCAGTACTTC,CAISPRWTSGTYEQYF,TRBD2,-,TRBV10-3,TRBJ2-7
TGTGCCAGCAGCTTCAGGGGGCGACCCTACGAGCAGTACTTC,CASSFRGRPYEQYF,TRBD1,-,TRBV7-6,TRBJ2-7
TGTGCCAGCAGCTTACTCGAAGCGGGAGTGCGCACAGATACGCAGTATTTT,CASSLLEAGVRTDTQYF,TRBD2,few,TRBV7-9,TRBJ2-3
TGTGCCAGCAGTTTTTCCAGGGGGGCTCCGTCCCAGCATTTT,CASSFSRGAPSQHF,TRBD1,few,TRBV28,TRBJ1-5
TGTGCCAGCAGCTTAGCGCTTAGGGCGGGGGGCTCCTACAATGAGCAGTTCTTC,CASSLALRAGGSYNEQFF,TRBD2,few,TRBV11-1,TRBJ2-1
TGTGCCAGCAGCTTAGAGAGAGCGGTTCATTCCTACGAGCAGTACTTC,CASSLERAVHSYEQYF,-,many,TRBV7-9,TRBJ2-7
TGCAGTGCTAGGCCCACCCCGAGCGGGCCCTCCTACGAGCAGTACTTC,CSARPTPSGPSYEQYF,-,-,TRBV20-1,TRBJ2-7
TGTGCCAGCAGTTTTACCGGACAGGGTAGCGACAATGAGCAGTTCTTC,CASSFTGQGSDNEQFF,TRBD1,few,TRBV28,TRBJ2-1
TGTGCCAGCAGCTCACTGAGGGGTCGGACAGGGGGCTACGAGCAGTACTTC,CASSSLRGRTGGYEQYF,TRBD1,-,TRBV7-9,TRBJ2-7
TGTGCCAGCAGCTTATATGTCGGGACTAGCAAGACAGATACGCAGTATTTT,CASSLYVGTSKTDTQYF,TRBD2,few,TRBV11-2,TRBJ2-3
TGTGCCACCAGCGAAAGTAGGGGGCTGGGTGAGCAGTTCTTC,CATSESRGLGEQFF,TRBD1,many,TRBV15,TRBJ2-1
TGTGCCACCGGAGAGACAGGCGTTGCGAACACCGGGGAGCTGTTTTTT,CATGETGVANTGELFF,-,many,TRBV28,TRBJ2-2
TGTGCCAGCAGTTTAGGGACTAGCGGGCGGACTCCCACAGATACGCAGTATTTT,CASSLGTSGRTPTDTQYF,TRBD2,few,TRBV27,TRBJ2-3
TGTGCCAGCAAACGGAACTATGGCTACACCTTC,CASKRNYGYTF,-,-,TRBV28,TRBJ1-2
TGCAGTGCTTACTACTACGAGCAGTACTTC,CSAYYYEQYF,-,-,TRBV20-1,TRBJ2-7
TGCAGCGTTGGGGCAGACTATGGCTACACCTTC,CSVGADYGYTF,-,many,TRBV29-1,TRBJ1-2
TGCAGTGCTCGCCCGGGACAGGATCTTGGCTACACCTTC,CSARPGQDLGYTF,TRBD1,few,TRBV20-1,TRBJ1-2
TGTGCCATCAGTGAGTCTCTCAAGGGACAGATCTACGAGCAGTACTTC,CAISESLKGQIYEQYF,TRBD1,-,TRBV10-3,TRBJ2-7
TGTGCCAGCAGTCGGGACAGGCTATCCTACGAGCAGTACTTC,CASSRDRLSYEQYF,TRBD1,many,TRBV12-3/TRBV12-4,TRBJ2-7
TGCAGTGCTAGCGGGGGGTCGGACAGGGGCTCTACAACTAATGAAAAACTGTTTTTT,CSASGGSDRGSTTNEKLFF,TRBD1,-,TRBV20-1,TRBJ1-4
TGCAGTGCGGGGCAGGGGGTCTCCTACGAGCAGTACTTC,CSAGQGVSYEQYF,TRBD1,few,TRBV20-1,TRBJ2-7
TGCAGTGCGGGGGACACGGGCTTTGAAAAACTGTTTTTT,CSAGDTGFEKLFF,-,-,TRBV20-1,TRBJ1-4
TGTGCCATCGGCTTGGGGCTCCAATGTTTCTTT,CAIGLGLQCFF,-,-,TRBV5-6,TRBJ1-1
TGCAGTGCTAGAGCAGGGCTGACTGAAGCTTTCTTT,CSARAGLTEAFF,-,few,TRBV20-1,TRBJ1-1
TGTGCCAGCAGTTTGGTACGACGAGGAGATACGCAGTATTTT,CASSLVRRGDTQYF,-,-,TRBV27,TRBJ2-3